The clone carrying this T cell receptor beta chain was detected only a few times. Antigen: not known. Previously described methods and listed TCR primers were used for bulk TCR libraries. Each CDR3 protein is one row after TCRdb ran MiXCR on the PCR reads. The sample records about 330,000 distinct CDR3 sequences, 24% being singletons. Germline lookup yields CDR1 MNHEY and CDR2 SVGAGI. The CDR3 is 17 residues long. V dropped 3 bases and J dropped 10 bases, with 27 bases sitting between them. These data come from a study of molecular identifiers for immune sequencing clone quantification. Regarding the study as a whole: In CMV-specific effectors, clones above 20 copies held over 99% of molecules; naive, under 1%.

V usage is TRBV6-5 and J usage is TRBJ1-1, with no clear D. What was sequenced was naive CD8+ T cells from blood, with Jurkat cell RNA spiked in. Subset given: FACS-sorted CD8+CD4-CCR7+CD45RA+ naive T cells. This receptor was obtained from a human donor in good health. Some libraries in this study had Jurkat cell RNA spiked in. In DNA, the CDR3 is TGTGCCAGCAGTTATTTCTCAATGGTCTCGGGCGTCGGTCGAGCTTTCTTT. It codes for CASSYFSMVSGVGRAFF.